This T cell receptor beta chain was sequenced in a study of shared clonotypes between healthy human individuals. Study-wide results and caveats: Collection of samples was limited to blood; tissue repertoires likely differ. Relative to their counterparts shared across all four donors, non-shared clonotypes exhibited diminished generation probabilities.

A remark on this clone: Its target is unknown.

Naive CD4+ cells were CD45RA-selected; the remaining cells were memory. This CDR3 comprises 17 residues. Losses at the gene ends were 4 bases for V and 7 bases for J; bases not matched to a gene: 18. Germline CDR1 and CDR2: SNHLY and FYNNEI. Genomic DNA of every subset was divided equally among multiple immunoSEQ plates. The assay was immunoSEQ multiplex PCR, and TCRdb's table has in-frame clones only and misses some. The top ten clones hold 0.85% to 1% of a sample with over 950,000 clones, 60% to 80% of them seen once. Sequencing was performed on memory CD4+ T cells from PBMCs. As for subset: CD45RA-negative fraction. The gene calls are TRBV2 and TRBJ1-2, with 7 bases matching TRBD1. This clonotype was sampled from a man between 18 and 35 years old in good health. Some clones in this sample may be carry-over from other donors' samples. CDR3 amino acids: CASSASNRGSYYRGYTF. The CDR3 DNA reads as TGTGCCAGCAGTGCATCAAACAGGGGATCTTATTATCGTGGCTACACCTTC.